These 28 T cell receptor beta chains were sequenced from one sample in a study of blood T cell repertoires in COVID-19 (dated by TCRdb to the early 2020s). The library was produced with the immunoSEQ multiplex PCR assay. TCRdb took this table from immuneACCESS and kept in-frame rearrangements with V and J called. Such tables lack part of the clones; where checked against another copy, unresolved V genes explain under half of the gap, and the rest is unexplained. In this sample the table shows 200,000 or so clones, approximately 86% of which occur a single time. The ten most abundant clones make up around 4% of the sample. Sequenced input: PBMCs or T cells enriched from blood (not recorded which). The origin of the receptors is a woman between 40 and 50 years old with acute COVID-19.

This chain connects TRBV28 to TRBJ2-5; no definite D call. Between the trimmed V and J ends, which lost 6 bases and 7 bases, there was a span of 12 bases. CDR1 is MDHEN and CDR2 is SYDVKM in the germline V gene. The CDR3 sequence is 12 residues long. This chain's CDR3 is CASSYIGVTQYF. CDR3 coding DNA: TGTGCCAGCAGCTATATCGGAGTGACCCAGTACTTC. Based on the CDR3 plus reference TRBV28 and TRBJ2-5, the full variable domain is DVKVTQSSRYLVKRTGEKVFLECVQDMDHENMFWYRQDPGLGLRLIYFSYDVKMKEKGDIPEGYSVSREKKERFSLILESASTNQTSMYLCASSYIGVTQYFGPGTRLLVL.

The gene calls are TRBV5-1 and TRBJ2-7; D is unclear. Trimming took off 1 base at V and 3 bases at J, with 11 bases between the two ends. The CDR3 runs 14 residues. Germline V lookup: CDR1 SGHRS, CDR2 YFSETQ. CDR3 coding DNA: TGCGCCAGCAGCTTGACCAGTGATATCTACGAGCAGTACTTC. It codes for CASSLTSDIYEQYF.

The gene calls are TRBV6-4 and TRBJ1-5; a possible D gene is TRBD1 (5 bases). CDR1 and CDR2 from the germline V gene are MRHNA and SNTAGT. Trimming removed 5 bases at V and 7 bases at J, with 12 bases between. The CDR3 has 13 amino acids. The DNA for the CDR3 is TGTGCCAGCAGTTGGGGCGCCGGACAGCCCCAGCATTTT. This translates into CASSWGAGQPQHF.

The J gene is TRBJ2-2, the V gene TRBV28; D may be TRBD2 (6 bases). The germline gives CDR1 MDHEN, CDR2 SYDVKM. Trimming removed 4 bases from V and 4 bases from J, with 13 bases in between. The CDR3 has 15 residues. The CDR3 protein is CASSYWRGPTGELFF. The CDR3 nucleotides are TGTGCCAGCAGTTATTGGCGGGGTCCCACCGGGGAGCTGTTTTTT.

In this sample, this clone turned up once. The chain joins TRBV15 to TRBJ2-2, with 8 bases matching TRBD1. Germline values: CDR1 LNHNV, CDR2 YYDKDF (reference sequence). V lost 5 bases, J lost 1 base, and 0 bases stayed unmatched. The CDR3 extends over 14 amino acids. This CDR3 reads CATSGTGNTGELFF. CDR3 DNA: TGTGCCACCAGCGGGACAGGGAACACCGGGGAGCTGTTTTTT.

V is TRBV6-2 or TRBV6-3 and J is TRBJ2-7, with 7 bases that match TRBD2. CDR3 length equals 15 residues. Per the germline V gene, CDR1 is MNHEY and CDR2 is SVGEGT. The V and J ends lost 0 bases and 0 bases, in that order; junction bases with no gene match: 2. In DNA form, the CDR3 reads TGTGCCAGCAGTTACTCGTCTAGCGGCTCCTACGAGCAGTACTTC. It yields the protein CASSYSSSGSYEQYF.

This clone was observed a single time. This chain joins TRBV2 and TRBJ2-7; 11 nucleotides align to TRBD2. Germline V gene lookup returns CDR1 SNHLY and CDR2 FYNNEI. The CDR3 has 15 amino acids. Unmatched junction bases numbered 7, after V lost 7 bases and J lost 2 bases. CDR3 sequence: CASTYRLAGTYEQYF. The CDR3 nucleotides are TGTGCCAGCACTTATCGACTAGCGGGAACCTACGAGCAGTACTTC.

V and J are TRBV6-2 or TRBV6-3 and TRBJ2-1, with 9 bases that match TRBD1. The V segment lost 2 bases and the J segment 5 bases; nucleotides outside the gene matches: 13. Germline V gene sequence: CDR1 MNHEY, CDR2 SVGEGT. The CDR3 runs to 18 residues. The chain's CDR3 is CASSYRRRQGEYHNEQFF. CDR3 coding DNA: TGTGCCAGCAGTTACCGCCGTAGACAGGGGGAGTATCACAATGAGCAGTTCTTC.

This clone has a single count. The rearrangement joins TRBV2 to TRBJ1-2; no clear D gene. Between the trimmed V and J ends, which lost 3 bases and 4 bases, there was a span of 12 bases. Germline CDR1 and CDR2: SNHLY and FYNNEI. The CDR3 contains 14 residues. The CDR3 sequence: CASSDPRDFYGYTF. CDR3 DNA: TGTGCCAGCAGTGACCCCAGAGACTTCTATGGCTACACCTTC.

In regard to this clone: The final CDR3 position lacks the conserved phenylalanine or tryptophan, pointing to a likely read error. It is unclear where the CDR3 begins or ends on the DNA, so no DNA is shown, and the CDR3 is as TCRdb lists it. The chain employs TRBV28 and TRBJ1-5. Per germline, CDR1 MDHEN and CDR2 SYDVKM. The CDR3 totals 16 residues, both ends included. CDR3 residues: CASSKYGGAGSKSAAI.

The CDR3 DNA follows: TGTGCCAGCAGCCTCCGAGACAGGGTTACCGGGGAGCTGTTTTTT. Its translation is CASSLRDRVTGELFF. The chain links TRBV7-8 to TRBJ2-2; TRBD1 agrees at 7 bases. Germline values: CDR1 SGHVS, CDR2 FQNEAQ. V lost 5 bases to trimming and J lost 5 bases; unmatched junction nucleotides: 8. This CDR3 has 15 amino acids.

For the CDR3, the DNA is TGTGCCAGCAGCTTCCATTGGGGCGGCACAGATACGCAGTATTTT. Encoded protein: CASSFHWGGTDTQYF. This chain joins TRBV5-6 and TRBJ2-3; D is perhaps TRBD1 (5 bases). Germline CDR1 and CDR2: SGHDT and YYEEEE. V was trimmed by 2 bases and J by 1 base, leaving 11 bases between them. The CDR3 is made up of 15 amino acids.

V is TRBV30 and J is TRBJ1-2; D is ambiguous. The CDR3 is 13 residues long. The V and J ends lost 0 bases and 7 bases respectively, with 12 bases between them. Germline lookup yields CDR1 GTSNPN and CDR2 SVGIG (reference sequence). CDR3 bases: TGTGCCTGGAGTGTAGACTTTGCAAGTGGCTACACCTTC. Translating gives CAWSVDFASGYTF.

In nucleotides, the CDR3 is TGTGCCAGCTCACCCAACAGGGATGGCTATGGCTACACCTTC. Residues: CASSPNRDGYGYTF. The genes are TRBV18 and TRBJ1-2, with D perhaps matching TRBD1 (6 bases). Germline CDR1 is KGHSH and CDR2 is LQKENI. With 3 bases removed from V and 4 bases from J, the gap between germline ends came to 12 bases. The CDR3 totals 14 residues. The full variable domain, completed using reference TRBV18 and TRBJ1-2, is NAGVMQNPRHLVRRRGQEARLRCSPMKGHSHVYWYRQLPEEGLKFMVYLQKENIIDESGMPKERFSAEFPKEGPSILRIQQVVRGDSAAYFCASSPNRDGYGYTFGSGTRLTVV.

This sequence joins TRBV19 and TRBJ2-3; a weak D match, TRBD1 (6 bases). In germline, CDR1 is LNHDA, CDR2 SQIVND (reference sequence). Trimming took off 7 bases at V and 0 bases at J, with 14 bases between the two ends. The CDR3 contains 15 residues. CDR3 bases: TGTGCCAGTAAACCACCGGGACACAGCACAGATACGCAGTATTTT. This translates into CASKPPGHSTDTQYF.

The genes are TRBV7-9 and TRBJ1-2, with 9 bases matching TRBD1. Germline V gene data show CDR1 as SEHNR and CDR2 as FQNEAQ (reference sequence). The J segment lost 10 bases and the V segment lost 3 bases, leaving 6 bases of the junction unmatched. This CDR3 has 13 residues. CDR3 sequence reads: CASSFDRGRDYTF. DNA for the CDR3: TGTGCCAGCAGCTTTGACAGGGGGAGAGACTACACCTTC.

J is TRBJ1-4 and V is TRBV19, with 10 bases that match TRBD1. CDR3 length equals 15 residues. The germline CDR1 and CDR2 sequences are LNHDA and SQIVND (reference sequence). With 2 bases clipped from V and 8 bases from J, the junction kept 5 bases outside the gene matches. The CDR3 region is CASSIIGQGEEKLFF. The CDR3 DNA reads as TGTGCCAGTAGTATAATTGGACAGGGGGAGGAAAAACTGTTTTTT.

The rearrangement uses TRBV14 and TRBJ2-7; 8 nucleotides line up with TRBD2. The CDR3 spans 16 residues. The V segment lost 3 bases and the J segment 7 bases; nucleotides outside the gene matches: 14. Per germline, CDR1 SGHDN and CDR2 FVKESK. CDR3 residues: CASSHNSGAGVGEQYF. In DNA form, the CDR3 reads TGTGCCAGCAGCCACAATAGTGGAGCGGGAGTTGGTGAGCAGTACTTC.

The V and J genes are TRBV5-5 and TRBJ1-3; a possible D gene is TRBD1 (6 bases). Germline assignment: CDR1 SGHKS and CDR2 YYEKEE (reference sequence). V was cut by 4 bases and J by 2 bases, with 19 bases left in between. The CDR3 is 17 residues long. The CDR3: CASSPTSTGLAGNTIYF. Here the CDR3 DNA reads TGTGCCAGCAGCCCAACCTCGACAGGCCTAGCTGGAAACACCATATATTTT.

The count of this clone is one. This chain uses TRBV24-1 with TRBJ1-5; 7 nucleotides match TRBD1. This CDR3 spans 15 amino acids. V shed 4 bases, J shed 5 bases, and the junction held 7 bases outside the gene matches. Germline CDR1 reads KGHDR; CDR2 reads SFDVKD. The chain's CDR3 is CATSDSRQGDQPQHF. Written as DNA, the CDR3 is TGTGCCACCAGTGACTCTAGACAGGGCGATCAGCCCCAGCATTTT.

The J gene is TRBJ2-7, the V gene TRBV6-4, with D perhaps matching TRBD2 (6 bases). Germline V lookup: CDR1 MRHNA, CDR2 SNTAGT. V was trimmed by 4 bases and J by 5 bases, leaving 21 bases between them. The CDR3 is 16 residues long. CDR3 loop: CASSAPLTGSTHEQYF. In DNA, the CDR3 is TGTGCCAGCAGTGCTCCCCTTACCGGGAGTACCCACGAGCAGTACTTC.

CDR3 coding DNA: TGTGCCAGCAGAACCGACAGGAGCTCCTACAATGAGCAGTTCTTC. Amino acids: CASRTDRSSYNEQFF. V is TRBV7-2 and J is TRBJ2-1; weak D call: TRBD1 (6 bases). With 6 bases removed from V and 0 bases from J, the gap between germline ends came to 12 bases. CDR1 is SGHTA and CDR2 is FQGNSA in the germline V gene. The CDR3 is 15 amino acids.

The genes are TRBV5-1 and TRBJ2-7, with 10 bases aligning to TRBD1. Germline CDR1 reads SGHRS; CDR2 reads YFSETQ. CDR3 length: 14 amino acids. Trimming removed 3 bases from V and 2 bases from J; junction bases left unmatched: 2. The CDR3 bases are TGCGCCAGCAGCTGGACAGGGGGGGCCTACGAGCAGTACTTC. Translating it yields CASSWTGGAYEQYF.

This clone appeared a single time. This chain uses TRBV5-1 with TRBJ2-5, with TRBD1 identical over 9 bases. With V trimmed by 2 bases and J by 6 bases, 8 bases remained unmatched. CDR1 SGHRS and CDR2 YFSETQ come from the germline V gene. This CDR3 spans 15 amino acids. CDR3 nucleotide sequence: TGCGCCAGCAGCTTAGATCCGGGACAGGGAAAGACCCAGTACTTC. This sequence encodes CASSLDPGQGKTQYF.

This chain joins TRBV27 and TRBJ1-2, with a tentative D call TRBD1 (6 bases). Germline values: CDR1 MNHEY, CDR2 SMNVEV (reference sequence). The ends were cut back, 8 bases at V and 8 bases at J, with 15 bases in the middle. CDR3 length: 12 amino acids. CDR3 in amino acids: CASRWGGGGYTF. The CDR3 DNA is TGTGCCAGCCGATGGGGGGGCGGCGGCTACACCTTC.

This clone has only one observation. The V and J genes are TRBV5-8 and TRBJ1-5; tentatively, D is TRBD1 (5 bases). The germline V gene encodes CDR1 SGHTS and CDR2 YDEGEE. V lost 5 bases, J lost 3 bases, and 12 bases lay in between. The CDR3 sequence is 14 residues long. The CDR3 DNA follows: TGTGCCAGCAGGCAGGGTCACCACAATCAGCCCCAGCATTTT. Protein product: CASRQGHHNQPQHF.

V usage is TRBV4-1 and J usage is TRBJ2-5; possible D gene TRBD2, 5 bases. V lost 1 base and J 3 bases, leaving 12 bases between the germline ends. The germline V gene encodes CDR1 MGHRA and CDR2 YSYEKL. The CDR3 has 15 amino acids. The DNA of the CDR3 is TGCGCCAGCAGCCAAGGTGGGCAAGCGGAAGAGACCCAGTACTTC. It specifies CASSQGGQAEETQYF.

CDR3 DNA: TGTGCCAGCAGCCACGGACAGGGCCGGATTAGCTTCTTT. Protein: CASSHGQGRISFF. This sequence joins TRBV3-1 (or the pseudogene TRBV3-2) and TRBJ1-1; 8 nucleotides align to TRBD1. V gave up 3 bases and J gave up 14 bases; unmatched junction bases: 11. The CDR3 totals 13 residues. Per germline, CDR1 LGHDT and CDR2 YNNKEL (reference sequence).